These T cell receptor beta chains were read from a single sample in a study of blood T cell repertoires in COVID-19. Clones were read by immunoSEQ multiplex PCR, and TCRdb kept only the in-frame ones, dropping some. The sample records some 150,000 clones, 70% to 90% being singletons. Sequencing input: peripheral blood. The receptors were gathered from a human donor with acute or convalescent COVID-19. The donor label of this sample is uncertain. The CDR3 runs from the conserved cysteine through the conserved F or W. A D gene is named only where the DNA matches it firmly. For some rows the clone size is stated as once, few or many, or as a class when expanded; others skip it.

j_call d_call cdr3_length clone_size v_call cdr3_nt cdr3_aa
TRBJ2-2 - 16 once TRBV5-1 TGCGCCAGCAGCTTGACTAGTTTTCTGTCCACCGGGGAGCTGTTTTTT CASSLTSFLSTGELFF
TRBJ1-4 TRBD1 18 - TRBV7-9 TGTGCCAGCAGCTTAGCAGGGACAGCGGCCCCAGGTTTGGAAAAACTGTTTTTT CASSLAGTAAPGLEKLFF
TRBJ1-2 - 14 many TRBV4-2 TGTGCCAGCAGCCGACAGTTTTCCCCGGATGGCTACACCTTC CASSRQFSPDGYTF
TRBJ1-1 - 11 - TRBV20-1 TGCAGCGCTGGGAGGGTCACTGAAGCTTTCTTT CSAGRVTEAFF
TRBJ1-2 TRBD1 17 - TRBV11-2 TGTGCCAGCAGCTTAGCCCAACTACAGGGGGTGGGCTATGGCTACACCTTC CASSLAQLQGVGYGYTF
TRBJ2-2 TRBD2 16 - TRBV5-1 TGCGCCAGCAGCTTCCTAGCGGGGGAGAACACCGGGGAGCTGTTTTTT CASSFLAGENTGELFF
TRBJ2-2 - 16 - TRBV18 TGTGCCAGCTCACCAAGACAGGTTGGGTCAACCGGGGAGCTGTTTTTT CASSPRQVGSTGELFF
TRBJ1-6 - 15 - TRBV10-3 TGTGCCATCAGTGAGTCGGGGGCGGCCGATTCACCCCTCCACTTT CAISESGAADSPLHF
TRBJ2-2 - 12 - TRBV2 TGTGCCAGCAGTTTAGAGTTCGGGGAGCTGTTTTTT CASSLEFGELFF
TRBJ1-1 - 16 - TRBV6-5 TGTGCCAGCAGTTACTCATACAGGGTCATGAACACTGAAGCTTTCTTT CASSYSYRVMNTEAFF
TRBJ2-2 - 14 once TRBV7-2 TGTGCCAGCAGCTTAGGGCAGTTAAGCGGGGAGCTGTTTTTT CASSLGQLSGELFF
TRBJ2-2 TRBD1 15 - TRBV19 TGTGCCAGTAGTACCGGGACAGGGATGGCCGGGGAGCTGTTTTTT CASSTGTGMAGELFF
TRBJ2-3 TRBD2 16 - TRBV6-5 TGTGCCAGCAGTTCGGCGGGGCGGGGGGATGCAGATACGCAGTATTTT CASSSAGRGDADTQYF
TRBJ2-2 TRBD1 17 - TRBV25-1 TGTGCCAGCAGTGCGAATACAAAAATGACAGGGGCCGGGGAGCTGTTTTTT CASSANTKMTGAGELFF
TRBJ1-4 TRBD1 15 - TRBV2 TGTGCCAGCAGGACCCCCAGGGGGCAGTTTGAAAAACTGTTTTTT CASRTPRGQFEKLFF
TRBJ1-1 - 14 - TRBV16 TGTGCCAGCAGCCGGGACTTCGGTATCACTGAAGCTTTCTTT CASSRDFGITEAFF
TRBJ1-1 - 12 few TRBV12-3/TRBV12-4 TGTGCCAGCAGCTTCAGGGCCACTGAAGCTTTCTTT CASSFRATEAFF
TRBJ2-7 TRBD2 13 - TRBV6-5 TGTGCCAGCAGCCCACGACGGGGGGAGGCGCAGTACTTC CASSPRRGEAQYF
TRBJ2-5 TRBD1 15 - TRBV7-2 TGTGCCAGCAGCTTAGGGGGACAGGGGGCAGAGACCCAGTACTTC CASSLGGQGAETQYF
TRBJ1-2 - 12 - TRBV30 TGTGCCTGGGAACAGGGAAACTATGGCTACACCTTC CAWEQGNYGYTF
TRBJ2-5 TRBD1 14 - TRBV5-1 TGCGCCAGCAGCGAAACAGGGGCGGGTGAGACCCAGTACTTC CASSETGAGETQYF
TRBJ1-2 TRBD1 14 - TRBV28 TGTGCCAGCAGTCCACCAGGGGGCGGCTATGGCTACACCTTC CASSPPGGGYGYTF
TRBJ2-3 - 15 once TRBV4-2 TGTGCCAGCAGTCCGGGACACTTCAGCACAGATACGCAGTATTTT CASSPGHFSTDTQYF
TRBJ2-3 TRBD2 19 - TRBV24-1 TGTGCCACCAGTGATCCCTTAGCGGGAGCGCGTTTTTCCACAGATACGCAGTATTTT CATSDPLAGARFSTDTQYF
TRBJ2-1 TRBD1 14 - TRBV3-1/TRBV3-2 TGTGCCAGCACCACGACAGGGTGGAAAAATGAGCAGTTCTTC CASTTTGWKNEQFF
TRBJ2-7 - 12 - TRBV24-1 TGTGCCACCAGCGGAGGATCCTACGAGCAGTACTTC CATSGGSYEQYF
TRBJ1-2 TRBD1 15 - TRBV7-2 TGTGCCAGCAGCTTACCGGGACAGGGACACTATGGCTACACCTTC CASSLPGQGHYGYTF
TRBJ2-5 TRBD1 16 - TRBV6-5 TGTGCCAGCAGTTTTACGCGCTCGGGACAGGAAGAGACCCAGTACTTC CASSFTRSGQEETQYF
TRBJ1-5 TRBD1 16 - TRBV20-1 TGCAGTGCTAGTGCTTCCGGGACAGGGGATAGGGAGCCCCAGCATTTT CSASASGTGDREPQHF
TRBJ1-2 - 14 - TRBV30 TGTGCCTATTGGGACTCCCGGGAGAGAAGGGGCTACACCTTC CAYWDSRERRGYTF
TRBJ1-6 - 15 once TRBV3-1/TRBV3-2 TGTGCCAGCAGCCAAGGTTCAGGGAGGGATTCACCCCTCCACTTT CASSQGSGRDSPLHF
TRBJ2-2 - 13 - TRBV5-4 TGTGCCAGCAGTAGCCCAGTCACCGGGGAGCTGTTTTTT CASSSPVTGELFF
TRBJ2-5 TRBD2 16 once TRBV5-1 TGCGCCAGCAGCTTGACCCTCTCGGGGGGCCAAGAGACCCAGTACTTC CASSLTLSGGQETQYF
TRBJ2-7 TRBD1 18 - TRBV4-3 TGCGCCAGCAGCCAACAACCCCCGGGACAGGGATGGACCTACGAGCAGTACTTC CASSQQPPGQGWTYEQYF
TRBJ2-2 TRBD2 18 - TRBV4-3 TGCGCCAGCAGCCAAGATATCGAGCGGGAGGGCACCCCCGGGGAGCTGTTTTTT CASSQDIEREGTPGELFF
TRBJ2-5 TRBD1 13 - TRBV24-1 TGTGCCACCAGAGACGACAGGGAGGAGACCCAGTACTTC CATRDDREETQYF
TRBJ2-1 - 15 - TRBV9 TGTGCCAGCAGCAAAGCAGGGGAATCCTACAATGAGCAGTTCTTC CASSKAGESYNEQFF
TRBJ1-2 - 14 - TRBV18 TGTGCCAGCTCACCACAGCAACGGGACTATGGCTACACCTTC CASSPQQRDYGYTF
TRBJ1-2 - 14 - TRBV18 TGTGCCAGCTCACCAACGCCAGGGAACTATGGCTACACCTTC CASSPTPGNYGYTF
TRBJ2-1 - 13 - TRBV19 TGTGCCAGTAGAGAGGACAGCTACAATGAGCAGTTCTTC CASREDSYNEQFF
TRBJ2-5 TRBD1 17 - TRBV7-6 TGTGCCAGCAGCTTGGAGTCCAGGACAGGGAGTGGAGAGACCCAGTACTTC CASSLESRTGSGETQYF
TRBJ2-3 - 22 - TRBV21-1 TGTGCCAGCAGCAAAAATAGGGGGGGACTAGCGGGAGGGCCAAGGAGCACAGATACGCAGTATTTT CASSKNRGGLAGGPRSTDTQYF
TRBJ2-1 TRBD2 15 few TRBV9 TGTGCCAGCAGCGTAATAGCGGGAATCCACAATGAGCAGTTCTTC CASSVIAGIHNEQFF
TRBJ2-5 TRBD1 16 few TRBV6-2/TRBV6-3 TGTGCCAGCAGTTACTCGCCGGGACAGGGGCCCCCGGCCCAGTACTTC CASSYSPGQGPPAQYF
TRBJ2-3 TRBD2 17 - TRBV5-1 TGCGCCAGCAGCCCGGGGACTAGCGGAACTAGCACAGATACGCAGTATTTT CASSPGTSGTSTDTQYF
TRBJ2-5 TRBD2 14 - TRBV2 TGTGCCAGCAGGAGGACTAGCCCGAGAGAGACCCAGTACTTC CASRRTSPRETQYF
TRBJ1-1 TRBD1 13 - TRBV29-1 TGCAGCGTTCTCGGACAGGGAGGCACTGAAGCTTTCTTT CSVLGQGGTEAFF
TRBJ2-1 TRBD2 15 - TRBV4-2 TGTGCCAGCAGCCAAGCAGGGAGCGGGGACAATGAGCAGTTCTTC CASSQAGSGDNEQFF
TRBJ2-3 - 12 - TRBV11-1 TGTGCCAGCAGCTTACACACAGATACGCAGTATTTT CASSLHTDTQYF
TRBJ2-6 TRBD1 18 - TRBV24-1 TGTGCCACCAGTGATCAAAGGACAGGGGGTTCTGGGGCCAACGTCCTGACTTTC CATSDQRTGGSGANVLTF